This TCR beta chain was captured in a study of T cell responses to AZD1222 COVID-19 vaccine. Study-wide results and limits: Donors were mostly white British, more females; clonal diversity possibly underestimated. Spike-specific TCR breadth and depth both grew after two AZD1222 doses.

Assay used: immunoSEQ multiplex PCR; TCRdb lists only in-frame clones, some missing. The sample lists over 85,000 clones, roughly 90% seen once, with around 1.6% in the top ten. Germline lookup yields CDR1 SNHLY and CDR2 FYNNEI. The CDR3 length is 13 residues. V was cut by 6 bases and J by 1 base, with 9 bases left in between. Of note for this clone: Antigen unknown.

Specimen: peripheral blood, collected on day 0 of AZD1222 vaccination. The chain is built from TRBV2 and TRBJ2-5; D is possibly TRBD1 (6 bases). The origin of this receptor is an adult in good health. As DNA, the CDR3 is TGTGCCAGCAGCCAGGACAGCCAAGAGACCCAGTACTTC. Translation gives CASSQDSQETQYF.